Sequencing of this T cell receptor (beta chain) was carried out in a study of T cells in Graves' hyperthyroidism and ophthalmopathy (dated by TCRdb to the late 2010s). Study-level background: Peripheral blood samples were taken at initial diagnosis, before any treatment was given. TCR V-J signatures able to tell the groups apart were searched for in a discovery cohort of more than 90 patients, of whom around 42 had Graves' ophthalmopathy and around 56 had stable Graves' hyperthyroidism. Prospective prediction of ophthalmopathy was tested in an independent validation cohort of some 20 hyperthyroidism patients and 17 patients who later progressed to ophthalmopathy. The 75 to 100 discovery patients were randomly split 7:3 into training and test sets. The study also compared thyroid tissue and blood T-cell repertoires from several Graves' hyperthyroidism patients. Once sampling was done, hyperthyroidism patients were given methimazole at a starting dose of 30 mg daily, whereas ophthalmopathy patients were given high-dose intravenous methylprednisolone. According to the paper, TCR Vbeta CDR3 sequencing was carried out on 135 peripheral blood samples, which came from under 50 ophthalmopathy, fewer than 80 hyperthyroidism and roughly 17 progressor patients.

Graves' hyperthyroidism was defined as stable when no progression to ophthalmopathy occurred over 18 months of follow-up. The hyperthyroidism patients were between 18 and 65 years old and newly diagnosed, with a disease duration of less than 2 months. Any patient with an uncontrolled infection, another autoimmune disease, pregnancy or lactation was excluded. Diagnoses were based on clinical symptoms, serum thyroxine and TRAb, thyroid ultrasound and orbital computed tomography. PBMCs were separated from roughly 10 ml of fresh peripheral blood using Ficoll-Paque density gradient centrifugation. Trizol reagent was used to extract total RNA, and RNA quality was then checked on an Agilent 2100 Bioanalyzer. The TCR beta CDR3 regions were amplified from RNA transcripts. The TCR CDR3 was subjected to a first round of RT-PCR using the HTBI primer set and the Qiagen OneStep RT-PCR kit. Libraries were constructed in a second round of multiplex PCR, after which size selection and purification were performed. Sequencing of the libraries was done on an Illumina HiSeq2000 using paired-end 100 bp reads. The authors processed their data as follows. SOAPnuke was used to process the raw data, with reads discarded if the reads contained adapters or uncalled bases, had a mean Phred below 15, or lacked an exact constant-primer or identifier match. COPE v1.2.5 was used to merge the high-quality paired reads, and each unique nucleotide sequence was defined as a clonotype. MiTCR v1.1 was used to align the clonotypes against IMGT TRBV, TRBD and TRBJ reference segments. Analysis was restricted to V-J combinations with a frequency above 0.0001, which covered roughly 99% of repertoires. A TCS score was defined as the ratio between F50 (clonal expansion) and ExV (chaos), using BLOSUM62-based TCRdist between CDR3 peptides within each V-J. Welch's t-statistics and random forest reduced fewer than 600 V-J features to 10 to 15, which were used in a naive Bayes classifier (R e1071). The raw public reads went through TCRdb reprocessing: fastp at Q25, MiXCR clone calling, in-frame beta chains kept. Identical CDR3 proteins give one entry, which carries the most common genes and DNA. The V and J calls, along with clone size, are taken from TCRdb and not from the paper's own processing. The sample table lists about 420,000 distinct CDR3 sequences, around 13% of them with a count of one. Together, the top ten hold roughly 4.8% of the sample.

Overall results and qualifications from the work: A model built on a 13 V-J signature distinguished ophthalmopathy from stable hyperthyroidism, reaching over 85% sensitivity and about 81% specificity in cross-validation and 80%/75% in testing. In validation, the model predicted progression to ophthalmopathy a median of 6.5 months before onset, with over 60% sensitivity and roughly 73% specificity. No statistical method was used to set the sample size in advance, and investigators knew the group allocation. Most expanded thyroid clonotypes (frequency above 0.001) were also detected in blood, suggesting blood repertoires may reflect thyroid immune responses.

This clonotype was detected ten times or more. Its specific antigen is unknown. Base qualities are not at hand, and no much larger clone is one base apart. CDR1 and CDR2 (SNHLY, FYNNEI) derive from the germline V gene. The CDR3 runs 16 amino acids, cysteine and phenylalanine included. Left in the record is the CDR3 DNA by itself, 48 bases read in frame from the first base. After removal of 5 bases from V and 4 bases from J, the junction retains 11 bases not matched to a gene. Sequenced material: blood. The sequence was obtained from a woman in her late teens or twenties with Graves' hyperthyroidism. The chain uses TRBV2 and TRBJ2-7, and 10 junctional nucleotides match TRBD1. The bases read TGTGCCAGCAGTCAGGCCGACAGGGGGCGGGCATACGAGCAGTACTTC. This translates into CASSQADRGRAYEQYF.